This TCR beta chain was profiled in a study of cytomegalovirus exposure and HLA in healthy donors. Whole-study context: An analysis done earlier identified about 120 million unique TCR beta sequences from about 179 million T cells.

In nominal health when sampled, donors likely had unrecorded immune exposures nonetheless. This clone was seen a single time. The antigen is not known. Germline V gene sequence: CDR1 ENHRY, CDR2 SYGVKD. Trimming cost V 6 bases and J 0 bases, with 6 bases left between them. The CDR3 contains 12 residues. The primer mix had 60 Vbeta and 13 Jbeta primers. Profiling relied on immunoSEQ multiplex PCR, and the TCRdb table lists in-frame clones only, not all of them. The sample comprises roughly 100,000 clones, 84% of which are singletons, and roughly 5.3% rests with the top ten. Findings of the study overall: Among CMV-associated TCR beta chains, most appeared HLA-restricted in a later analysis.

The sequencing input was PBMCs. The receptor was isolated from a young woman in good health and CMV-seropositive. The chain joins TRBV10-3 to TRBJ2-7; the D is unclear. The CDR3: CAIRHSSYEQYF. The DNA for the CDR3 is TGTGCCATCAGACACAGCTCCTACGAGCAGTACTTC.